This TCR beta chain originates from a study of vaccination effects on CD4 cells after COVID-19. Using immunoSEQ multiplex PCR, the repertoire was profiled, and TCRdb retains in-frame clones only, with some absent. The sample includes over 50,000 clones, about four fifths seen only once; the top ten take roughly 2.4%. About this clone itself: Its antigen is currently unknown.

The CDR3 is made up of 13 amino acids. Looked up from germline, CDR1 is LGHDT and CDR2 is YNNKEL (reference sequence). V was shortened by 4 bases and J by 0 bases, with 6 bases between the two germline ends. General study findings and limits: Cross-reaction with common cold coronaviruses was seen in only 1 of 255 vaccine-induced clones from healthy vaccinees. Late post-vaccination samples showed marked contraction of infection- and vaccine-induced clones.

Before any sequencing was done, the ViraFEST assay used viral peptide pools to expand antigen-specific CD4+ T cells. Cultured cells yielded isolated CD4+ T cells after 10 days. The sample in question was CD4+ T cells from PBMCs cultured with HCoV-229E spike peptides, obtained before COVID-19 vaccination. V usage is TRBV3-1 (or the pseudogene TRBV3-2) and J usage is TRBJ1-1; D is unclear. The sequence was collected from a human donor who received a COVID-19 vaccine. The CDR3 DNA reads TGTGCCAGCAGCCCCCAGGTGAACACTGAAGCTTTCTTT. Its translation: CASSPQVNTEAFF.